This section outlines one T cell receptor beta chain sequence together with its context. The antigen remains unidentified. Germline-derived CDR1 and CDR2 are SEHNR and FQNEAQ (reference sequence). Trimming took 5 bases from V and 3 from J, leaving 16 bases between them. This CDR3 has 16 residues. The source of the sample is a study of cytomegalovirus exposure and HLA in healthy donors. Study-wide points: Analysis performed later found roughly 17,000 TCR beta sequences associated with HLA alleles at 0.05 false discovery rate. Many donors shared some public TCRs, even though most TCR sequences were rare.

In the PCR, 60 Vbeta and 13 Jbeta primers were used. Sequenced by immunoSEQ multiplex PCR; TCRdb stores in-frame clones only, minus some. The data show 83,000 or so clones, roughly 79% seen once. The clonotype was recovered from a female donor in good health and CMV-seronegative. The V and J genes are TRBV7-9 and TRBJ1-4; D may be TRBD1 (5 bases). The specimen sequenced was PBMCs. The DNA of the CDR3 is TGTGCCAGCAGCCCTAGCGGCCGGGACTCTAATGAAAAACTGTTTTTT. Protein product: CASSPSGRDSNEKLFF.